This paragraph covers one T cell receptor (beta chain) sequence. The entry originates in a study of technical replicates of blood from a few donors. Measured with immunoSEQ multiplex PCR; TCRdb has only the in-frame clones, and not every one. The repertoire holds around 81,000 clones, approximately 94% seen once, with roughly 0.4% in the top ten. The CDR3 runs to 15 residues. Germline values: CDR1 SGHDT, CDR2 YYEEEE. Unmatched junction bases numbered 7, after V lost 2 bases and J lost 6 bases. The source of this sequence is a human donor in good health. J is TRBJ1-5 and V is TRBV5-6; 8 bases align to TRBD1. The sequenced material came from T cells isolated from PBMCs. Here the CDR3 reads CASSFRTGLGQPQHF. The CDR3 DNA follows: TGTGCCAGCAGCTTCCGGACAGGGCTGGGTCAGCCCCAGCATTTT.